Listed here are 15 T cell receptor beta chains from one sample, sequenced in a study of blood T cells in healthy people across ages. Sample-barcoded 5' priming and a J-beta primer mix drove a second PCR of 7 to 11 cycles. TCRdb recomputed calls from the 5' RACE reads with MiXCR, one row per CDR3 protein. The table has 550,000 to 650,000 distinct CDR3 sequences, 25% to 30% seen once. Sequenced input: blood. Receptor source: a woman of 80 years or more in good health.

Many counts were recorded for this clonotype. The CDR3 nucleotides are TGTGCCAGCTCACTATCAGCCGGATCCCCCTACGAGCAGTACTTC. Encoded protein: CASSLSAGSPYEQYF. The rearrangement links TRBV18 to TRBJ2-7; D call uncertain. Between the trimmed V and J ends, which lost 4 bases and 2 bases, there was a span of 15 bases. Germline CDR1 reads KGHSH; CDR2 reads LQKENI. CDR3 length equals 15 residues.

This clonotype has a handful of counts. It may be a read error: a sequence one base away is much more abundant. The chain employs TRBV20-1 and TRBJ2-5, with D perhaps matching TRBD1 or TRBD2 (5 bases each). V was cut by 0 bases and J by 2 bases, with 13 bases left in between. This CDR3 contains 15 residues. The germline gives CDR1 DFQATT, CDR2 SNEGSKA (reference sequence). This chain's CDR3 is CSAREVGAGQETQYF. In DNA form, the CDR3 reads TGCAGTGCTAGAGAGGTCGGGGCCGGTCAAGAGACCCAGTACTTC.

In its sample, this clonotype was seen many times. The junction departs from the called germline gene at one end, perhaps through a read error. This chain links TRBV20-1 with TRBJ1-1; TRBD1 aligns across 7 bases. Per the germline V gene, CDR1 is DFQATT and CDR2 is SNEGSKA (reference sequence). This CDR3 contains 12 residues. CDR3 in amino acids: CSARETGTEAFF. The CDR3 nucleotides read TGCAGTGCTCGAGAGACAGGGACTGAAGCTTTCTTT.

This clonotype appeared a few times. The chain carries TRBV14 and TRBJ2-6, with D unresolved. With 0 bases removed from V and 1 base from J, the gap between germline ends came to 13 bases. Per the germline V gene, CDR1 is SGHDN and CDR2 is FVKESK. The CDR3 spans 18 residues. CDR3 bases: TGTGCCAGCAGCCAAGATCGTCGGGTCGGGTCTGGGGCCAACGTCCTGACTTTC. Translation: CASSQDRRVGSGANVLTF.

This clonotype was observed at least ten times. V gene TRBV4-1 combines with J gene TRBJ2-5; TRBD2 agrees at 12 bases. The germline CDR1 and CDR2 sequences are MGHRA and YSYEKL. The CDR3 totals 16 residues. V shed 0 bases, J shed 4 bases, and the junction held 3 bases outside the gene matches. The CDR3 DNA sequence: TGCGCCAGCAGCCAAGAAGGACTAGCGGGGATAGAGACCCAGTACTTC. It is translated as CASSQEGLAGIETQYF.

The rearrangement links TRBV30 to TRBJ1-2; 7 bases are shared with TRBD1. This CDR3 is 15 amino acids long. Looked up from germline, CDR1 is GTSNPN and CDR2 is SVGIG (reference sequence). With 0 bases clipped from V and 4 bases from J, the junction kept 8 bases outside the gene matches. The CDR3 spells CAWSVSAGGLYGYTF. CDR3 DNA sequence: TGTGCCTGGAGTGTAAGCGCAGGGGGACTCTATGGCTACACCTTC.

This clonotype was seen many times. V and J are TRBV7-2 and TRBJ2-3, with D possibly called TRBD1 or TRBD2 (6 bases each). Germline V CDR1 and CDR2: SGHTA, FQGNSA. The CDR3 runs 14 residues. Trimming left V 11 bases short and J 2 bases short, with 17 bases between. CDR3 bases: TGTGCCTCGGGGGCGGGCCCCAACACAGATACGCAGTATTTT. Translated: CASGAGPNTDTQYF.

The chain links TRBV20-1 to TRBJ1-5; D not resolved. Deletions cut 5 bases from V and 3 bases from J, with 17 bases between. Per the germline V gene, CDR1 is DFQATT and CDR2 is SNEGSKA (reference sequence). The CDR3 totals 15 residues. In DNA form, the CDR3 reads TGCAGTGCTGGTCCCCCCGGCAGGAACAATCAGCCCCAGCATTTT. This translates into CSAGPPGRNNQPQHF.

This clonotype has just a few counts. This rearrangement joins TRBV4-1 to TRBJ2-5; TRBD2 matches 8 bases. Germline CDR1 MGHRA, CDR2 YSYEKL. After removal of 4 bases from V and 4 bases from J, the junction contained 11 bases not matched to a gene. The CDR3 extends over 16 amino acids. Here the CDR3 DNA reads TGCGCCAGCAGCCTTGGGGGAGCGGGGGCAGGAGAGACCCAGTACTTC. Its protein is CASSLGGAGAGETQYF.

This clonotype has a single count. V and J are TRBV12-3 or TRBV12-4 and TRBJ2-3; D is possibly TRBD1 (5 bases). The CDR3 consists of 15 residues. The V end was cut by 6 bases, the J end by 4 bases, with 17 bases between. CDR3: CASSRRTGRPDTQYF. In DNA, the CDR3 is TGTGCCAGCAGCCGTCGCACAGGCCGACCAGATACGCAGTATTTT.

This clonotype occurred a few times. CDR3 sequence (DNA): TGTGCCAGCAGATCCGGGACAGGGCGACAGCCCCAGCATTTT. Encoded protein: CASRSGTGRQPQHF. The chain recombines TRBV28 with TRBJ1-5; 9 nucleotides align to TRBD1. The CDR3 is 14 amino acids. V shed 6 bases and J 7 bases; nucleotides not matched to a gene: 7. CDR1 and CDR2 (germline): MDHEN, SYDVKM. Complete variable domain (other parts from reference TRBV28 and TRBJ1-5): DVKVTQSSRYLVKRTGEKVFLECVQDMDHENMFWYRQDPGLGLRLIYFSYDVKMKEKGDIPEGYSVSREKKERFSLILESASTNQTSMYLCASRSGTGRQPQHFGDGTRLSIL.

The chain links TRBV20-1 to TRBJ1-2, with D possibly matching TRBD1 (5 bases). The CDR3 length is 15 residues. Per the germline V gene, CDR1 is DFQATT and CDR2 is SNEGSKA (reference sequence). V dropped 0 bases and J dropped 4 bases, with 15 bases sitting between them. The CDR3 spells CSARESPRGTYGYTF. CDR3 DNA sequence: TGCAGTGCTAGAGAGTCCCCCCGGGGGACCTATGGCTACACCTTC.

This clonotype was counted at least ten times. The junction departs from germline at one end; a sequencing error may be responsible. V is TRBV28 and J is TRBJ2-3; D is uncertain. Germline loops: CDR1 MDHEN, CDR2 SYDVKM. The CDR3 contains 11 residues. CDR3 sequence (DNA): TGCGCCAGCAGCCGCTCAGATACGCAGTATTTT. Translation: CASSRSDTQYF.

This clonotype was found many times. This rearrangement joins TRBV7-9 to TRBJ1-4; D not certain. The CDR3 runs 13 residues. Germline V gene sequence: CDR1 SEHNR, CDR2 FQNEAQ (reference sequence). V lost 1 base and J 6 bases, leaving 6 bases between the germline ends. The DNA for the CDR3 is TGTGCCAGCAGCTTAGATGGTTATGAAAAACTGTTTTTT. Amino acids: CASSLDGYEKLFF.

CDR3 nucleotide sequence: TGTGCCAGCAGTGAAGCTGGCAGCGGGGAAAAACTGTTTTTT. Translated: CASSEAGSGEKLFF. The chain employs TRBV2 and TRBJ1-4; D uncertain. V dropped 0 bases and J dropped 8 bases, with 10 bases sitting between them. The CDR3 contains 14 residues. Germline CDR1 and CDR2: SNHLY and FYNNEI.